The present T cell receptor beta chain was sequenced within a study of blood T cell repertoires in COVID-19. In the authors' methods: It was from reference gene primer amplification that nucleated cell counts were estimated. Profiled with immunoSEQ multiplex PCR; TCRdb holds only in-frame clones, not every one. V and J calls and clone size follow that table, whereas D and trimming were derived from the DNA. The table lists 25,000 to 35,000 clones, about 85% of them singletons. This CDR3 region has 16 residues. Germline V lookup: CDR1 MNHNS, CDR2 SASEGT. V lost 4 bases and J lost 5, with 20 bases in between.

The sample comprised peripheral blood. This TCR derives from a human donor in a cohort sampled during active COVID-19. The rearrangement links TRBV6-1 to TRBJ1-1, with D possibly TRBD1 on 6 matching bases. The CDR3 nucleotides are TGTGCCAGCAGTGGACCGGGACGAGGGAGGGGGACTGAAGCTTTCTTT. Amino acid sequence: CASSGPGRGRGTEAFF.